One and the same sample provided the 20 T cell receptor beta chains below, sequenced in a study of regulatory T cells in long-lasting Graves disease. Indicated time point: newly diagnosed GD, antithyroid drugs for less than 3 months. Extracted RNA from PBMCs served as the source of the TCR library. The authors built TCR beta libraries using iRepertoire HTBI primers and Arm-PCR of CDR3 regions. MiXCR, applied by TCRdb to the multiplex PCR reads, yields one record per CDR3 protein. This table holds fewer than 550,000 distinct CDR3 sequences, around 15% found once. A further study also used this sample, focusing on T cells in Graves' hyperthyroidism and ophthalmopathy.

Sequencing was performed on peripheral blood mononuclear cells (PBMCs), taken at new diagnosis, from a patient treated with antithyroid drugs. The receptor source for this set is a woman aged 18-30 years with Graves disease.

The gene calls are TRBV6-1 and TRBJ2-5; a weak D match, TRBD2 (5 bases). The J call may be incorrect, as the DNA end agrees better with TRBJ2-1. This CDR3 has 13 residues. Germline V CDR1 and CDR2: MNHNS, SASEGT. CDR3 nucleotides: TGTGCCAGCAGTGAAGCATTTAGCGATGAGCAGTTCTTC. This translates into CASSEAFSDEQFF.

The chain is built from TRBV29-1 and TRBJ2-1, with 11 nucleotides matching TRBD1. Losses at the gene ends were 4 bases for V and 1 base for J; bases not matched to a gene: 3. The CDR3 is made up of 15 amino acids. Germline V lookup: CDR1 SQVTM, CDR2 ANQGSEA. The DNA of the CDR3 is TGCAGCGTTGTGGACAGGGGGCGGTCCTACAATGAGCAGTTCTTC. This codes for CSVVDRGRSYNEQFF.

The gene calls are TRBV28 and TRBJ2-6; D is possibly TRBD2 (6 bases). V lost 0 bases to trimming and J lost 0 bases, with 12 bases between them. The CDR3 extends over 18 amino acids. From germline, CDR1 is MDHEN and CDR2 SYDVKM. CDR3 amino acids: CASSLWASVSSGANVLTF. DNA of the CDR3: TGTGCCAGCAGTTTATGGGCTAGCGTGAGCTCTGGGGCCAACGTCCTGACTTTC.

This clonotype was observed at least ten times. The genes are TRBV12-3 or TRBV12-4 and TRBJ2-1; possible D gene TRBD2, 5 bases. This CDR3 contains 16 residues. V lost 2 bases to trimming and J lost 1 base, with 12 bases between them. The CDR3 region is CASSLWGARSYNEQFF. In nucleotides, the CDR3 is TGTGCCAGCAGTTTATGGGGAGCACGGTCCTACAATGAGCAGTTCTTC.

The rearrangement uses TRBV20-1 and TRBJ2-7; D is perhaps TRBD2 (7 bases). V lost 6 bases and J 0 bases, leaving 15 bases between the germline ends. The length of the CDR3 is 14 residues. In germline, CDR1 is DFQATT, CDR2 SNEGSKA (reference sequence). CDR3 region: CSAQRGDISYEQYF. The DNA of the CDR3 is TGCAGTGCCCAACGGGGGGACATCTCCTACGAGCAGTACTTC.

The rearrangement uses TRBV14 and TRBJ1-1; D is uncertain. The CDR3 consists of 15 residues. Trimming cost V 4 bases and J 6 bases, with 18 bases left between them. Germline V lookup: CDR1 SGHDN, CDR2 FVKESK. DNA for the CDR3: TGTGCCAGCAGCCTCGTTGGGAGGGTGGACGCTGAAGCTTTCTTT. As protein: CASSLVGRVDAEAFF.

This clonotype showed up many times. The CDR3 is CASSLDGYHNEQFF. The CDR3 bases are TGTGCCAGCAGCTTAGATGGCTACCACAATGAGCAGTTCTTC. This chain joins TRBV11-2 and TRBJ2-1, with D unclear. V lost 0 bases and J 5 bases, leaving 8 bases between the germline ends. Per the germline V gene, CDR1 is SGHAT and CDR2 is FQNNGV. The CDR3 runs 14 residues.

A few counts support this clonotype. This chain uses TRBV5-1 with TRBJ1-2; possible D gene TRBD1, 6 bases. Germline CDR1 is SGHRS and CDR2 is YFSETQ. This CDR3 comprises 16 residues. The V end was cut by 0 bases, the J end by 5 bases, with 17 bases between. The CDR3 DNA sequence: TGCGCCAGCAGCTTGGTTACAGGGCATACAGGATATGGCTACACCTTC. It yields the protein CASSLVTGHTGYGYTF. Full variable domain (rest looked up from reference TRBV5-1 and TRBJ1-2): KAGVTQTPRYLIKTRGQQVTLSCSPISGHRSVSWYQQTPGQGLQFLFEYFSETQRNKGNFPGRFSGRQFSNSRSEMNVSTLELGDSALYLCASSLVTGHTGYGYTFGSGTRLTVV.

This clonotype was picked up a small number of times. The chain uses TRBV28 and TRBJ2-3; no definite D call. From germline, CDR1 is MDHEN and CDR2 SYDVKM. Between the trimmed V and J ends, which lost 6 bases and 0 bases, there was a span of 16 bases. This CDR3 spans 16 amino acids. CDR3 DNA: TGTGCCAGCAGCTCCAGGATGGGGTTTAGCACAGATACGCAGTATTTT. This sequence encodes CASSSRMGFSTDTQYF.

In its sample, this clonotype was seen many times. V gene TRBV6-5 combines with J gene TRBJ2-6; 8 bases match TRBD1. V shed 4 bases and J 0 bases; nucleotides not matched to a gene: 14. The length of the CDR3 is 20 residues. The germline V gene encodes CDR1 MNHEY and CDR2 SVGAGI. CDR3 DNA sequence: TGTGCCAGCAGTTCGCCGAACCGGGGGACAGGTGTCTCTGGGGCCAACGTCCTGACTTTC. It specifies CASSSPNRGTGVSGANVLTF.

In its sample, this clonotype was seen a few times. This chain uses TRBV7-9 with TRBJ2-7; weak D call: TRBD1 (6 bases). CDR1 and CDR2 (germline): SEHNR, FQNEAQ (reference sequence). The CDR3 totals 16 residues. The V and J ends lost 5 bases and 2 bases respectively, with 19 bases between them. The CDR3, as DNA: TGTGCCAGCAGCCGGACAGAAGATAGTATCCCCTACGAGCAGTACTTC. Encoded protein: CASSRTEDSIPYEQYF.

In its sample, this clonotype was seen a few times. The rearrangement uses TRBV9 and TRBJ2-1; 8 positions match TRBD2. Germline V gene sequence: CDR1 SGDLS, CDR2 YYNGEE. This CDR3 spans 15 amino acids. V dropped 0 bases and J dropped 9; count of bases not matched to a gene: 8. The CDR3 reads CASSVDGGRFGEQFF. The CDR3 DNA sequence: TGTGCCAGCAGCGTAGATGGCGGGAGGTTCGGTGAGCAGTTCTTC. Full variable domain (outside the CDR3, taken from reference TRBV9 and TRBJ2-1): DSGVTQTPKHLITATGQRVTLRCSPRSGDLSVYWYQQSLDQGLQFLIQYYNGEERAKGNILERFSAQQFPDLHSELNLSSLELGDSALYFCASSVDGGRFGEQFFGPGTRLTVL.

This clonotype was seen only a few times. This chain links TRBV6-1 with TRBJ2-3; 10 bases agree with TRBD2. The CDR3 is 17 residues long. J gave up 2 bases and V 7 bases, and 12 bases lay outside the gene matches. CDR1 MNHNS and CDR2 SASEGT come from the germline V gene. In DNA form, the CDR3 reads TGTGCCAGCAAGAGGAGCGGGAGGGCCGCCCTCACAGATACGCAGTATTTT. Its protein product is CASKRSGRAALTDTQYF.

The chain recombines TRBV30 with TRBJ1-3; D uncertain. The V end lost 0 bases, the J end lost 4 bases, and 7 bases lay between the germline ends. This CDR3 contains 13 residues. Germline CDR1 GTSNPN, CDR2 SVGIG (reference sequence). CDR3 sequence reads: CAWSVLLGNTIYF. Here the CDR3 DNA reads TGTGCCTGGAGTGTTCTTTTGGGAAACACCATATATTTT.

This chain connects TRBV4-1 to TRBJ2-3, with 14 nucleotides matching TRBD2. V was pared by 4 bases and J by 1 base, with 4 bases of the junction left unmatched. Germline lookup yields CDR1 MGHRA and CDR2 YSYEKL. CDR3 length equals 17 residues. CDR3 amino acids: CASSRPGLAGGTDTQYF. The CDR3 coding sequence is TGCGCCAGCAGCCGACCGGGACTAGCGGGAGGCACAGATACGCAGTATTTT.

This clonotype has ten or more counts. The rearrangement uses TRBV18 and TRBJ2-5; no firm D call. Germline CDR1 and CDR2: KGHSH and LQKENI. V lost 3 bases and J lost 3, with 5 bases in between. The CDR3 covers 12 residues. CDR3 DNA: TGTGCCAGCTCACCTATAGAAGAGACCCAGTACTTC. It is translated as CASSPIEETQYF. Supplemented by reference TRBV18 and TRBJ2-5, the full variable domain reads NAGVMQNPRHLVRRRGQEARLRCSPMKGHSHVYWYRQLPEEGLKFMVYLQKENIIDESGMPKERFSAEFPKEGPSILRIQQVVRGDSAAYFCASSPIEETQYFGPGTRLLVL.

This clonotype came up a few times. This chain connects TRBV15 to TRBJ2-5; D tentatively fits TRBD1 or TRBD2 (5 bases each). Trimming cost V 6 bases and J 2 bases, with 16 bases left between them. CDR3 size: 15 residues. CDR1 is LNHNV and CDR2 is YYDKDF in the germline V gene (reference sequence). The CDR3 loop is CATSGDVELQETQYF. The CDR3 DNA follows: TGTGCCACCAGTGGGGACGTCGAACTTCAAGAGACCCAGTACTTC.

This clonotype was recorded at least ten times. A read error may account for a junction end that differs from germline. The gene calls are TRBV28 and TRBJ1-1; D not certain. The germline V gene has CDR1 MDHEN and CDR2 SYDVKM. The CDR3 is 13 amino acids. DNA of the CDR3: TGTGCCAGCAGCTTATTAGGTGGGACTGAAGCTTTCTTT. Encoded protein: CASSLLGGTEAFF.

The chain carries TRBV20-1 and TRBJ1-4; tentative D call: TRBD1 (5 bases). CDR1 is DFQATT, CDR2 SNEGSKA, per germline (reference sequence). The CDR3 spans 15 residues. V was pared by 3 bases and J by 8 bases, with 19 bases between. The CDR3 protein is CSARNLQGGREKLFF. CDR3 in DNA: TGCAGTGCTAGGAACCTTCAGGGAGGCAGGGAAAAACTGTTTTTT.

Many counts were recorded for this clonotype. This chain joins TRBV3-1 and TRBJ1-1; D unresolved. Germline assignment: CDR1 LGHDT and CDR2 YNNKEL (reference sequence). The CDR3 runs 14 residues. Trimming left V 0 bases short and J 6 bases short, with 11 bases between. CDR3 sequence reads: CASSQDLAFAEAFF. The CDR3 DNA reads as TGTGCCAGCAGCCAAGATCTAGCTTTCGCTGAAGCTTTCTTT. Together with reference TRBV3-1 and TRBJ1-1, the CDR3 gives the full variable domain: DTAVSQTPKYLVTQMGNDKSIKCEQNLGHDTMYWYKQDSKKFLKIMFSYNNKELIINETVPNRFSPKSPDKAHLNLHINSLELGDSAVYFCASSQDLAFAEAFFGQGTRLTVV.